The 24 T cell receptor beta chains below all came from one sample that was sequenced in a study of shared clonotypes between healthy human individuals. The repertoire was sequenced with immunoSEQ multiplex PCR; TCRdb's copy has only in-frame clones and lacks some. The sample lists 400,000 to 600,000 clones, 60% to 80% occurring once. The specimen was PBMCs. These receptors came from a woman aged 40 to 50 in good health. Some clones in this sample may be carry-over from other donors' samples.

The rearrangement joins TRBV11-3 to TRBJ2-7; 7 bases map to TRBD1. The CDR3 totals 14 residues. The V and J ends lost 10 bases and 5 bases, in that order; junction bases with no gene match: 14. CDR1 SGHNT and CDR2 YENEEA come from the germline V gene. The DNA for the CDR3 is TGTGCCACCCCCCTCGACAGGGTTATCGACGAGCAGTACTTC. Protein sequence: CATPLDRVIDEQYF.

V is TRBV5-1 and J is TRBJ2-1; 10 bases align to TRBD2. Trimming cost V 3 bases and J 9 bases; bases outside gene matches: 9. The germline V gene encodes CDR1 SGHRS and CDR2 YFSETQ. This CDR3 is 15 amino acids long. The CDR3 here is CASSWVAGGGGEQFF. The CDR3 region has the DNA TGCGCCAGCAGCTGGGTAGCGGGAGGCGGAGGTGAGCAGTTCTTC.

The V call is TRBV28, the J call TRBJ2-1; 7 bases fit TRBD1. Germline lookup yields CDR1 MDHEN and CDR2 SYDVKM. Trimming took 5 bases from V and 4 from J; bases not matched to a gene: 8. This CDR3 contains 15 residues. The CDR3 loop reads CASSDRDRLYNEQFF. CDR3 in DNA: TGTGCCAGCAGTGACCGGGACAGACTTTACAATGAGCAGTTCTTC.

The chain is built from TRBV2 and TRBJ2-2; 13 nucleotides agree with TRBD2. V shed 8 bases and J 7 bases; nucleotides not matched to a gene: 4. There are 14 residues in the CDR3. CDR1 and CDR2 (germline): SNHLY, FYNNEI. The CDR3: CASLRLAGGGELFF. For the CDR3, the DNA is TGTGCCAGCCTCCGACTAGCGGGAGGCGGGGAGCTGTTTTTT.

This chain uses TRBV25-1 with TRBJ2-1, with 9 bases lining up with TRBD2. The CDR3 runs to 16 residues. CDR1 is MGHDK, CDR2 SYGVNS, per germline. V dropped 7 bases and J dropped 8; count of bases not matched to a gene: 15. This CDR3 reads CASTPFGVAGEYEQFF. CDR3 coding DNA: TGTGCCAGCACCCCATTCGGGGTAGCGGGAGAATATGAGCAGTTCTTC. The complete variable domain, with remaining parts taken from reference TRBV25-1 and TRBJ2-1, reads EADIYQTPRYLVIGTGKKITLECSQTMGHDKMYWYQQDPGMELHLIHYSYGVNSTEKGDLSSESTVSRIRTEHFPLTLESARPSHTSQYLCASTPFGVAGEYEQFFGPGTRLTVL.

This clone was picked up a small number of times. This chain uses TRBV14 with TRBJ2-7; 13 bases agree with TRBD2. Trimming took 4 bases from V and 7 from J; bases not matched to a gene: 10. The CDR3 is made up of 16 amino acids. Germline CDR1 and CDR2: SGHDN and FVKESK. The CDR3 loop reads CASSRPTSGRAGEQYF. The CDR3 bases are TGTGCCAGCAGCCGCCCAACTAGCGGGAGGGCGGGGGAGCAGTACTTC.

CDR3 nucleotides: TGCAGCGTGGGGGAGGGGCCTTATGGCTACACCTTC. As protein: CSVGEGPYGYTF. V is TRBV29-1 and J is TRBJ1-2; weak D call: TRBD1 (5 bases). The CDR3 totals 12 residues. The ends were cut back, 6 bases at V and 5 bases at J, with 13 bases in the middle. The germline gives CDR1 SQVTM, CDR2 ANQGSEA.

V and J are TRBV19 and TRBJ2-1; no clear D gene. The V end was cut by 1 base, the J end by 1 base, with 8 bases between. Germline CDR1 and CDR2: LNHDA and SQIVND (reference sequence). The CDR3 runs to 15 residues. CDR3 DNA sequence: TGTGCCAGTAGTATAGCCAAACGGTCCTACAATGAGCAGTTCTTC. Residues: CASSIAKRSYNEQFF.

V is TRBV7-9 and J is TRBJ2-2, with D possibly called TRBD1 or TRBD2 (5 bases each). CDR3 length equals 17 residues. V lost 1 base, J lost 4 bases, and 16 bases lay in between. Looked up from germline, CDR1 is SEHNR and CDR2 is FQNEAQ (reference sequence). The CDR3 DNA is TGTGCCAGCAGCTTAGGGGGGAGAGGAGGAAGCACCGGGGAGCTGTTTTTT. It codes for CASSLGGRGGSTGELFF. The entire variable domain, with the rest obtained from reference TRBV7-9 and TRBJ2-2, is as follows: DTGVSQNPRHKITKRGQNVTFRCDPISEHNRLYWYRQTLGQGPEFLTYFQNEAQLEKSRLLSDRFSAERPKGSFSTLEIQRTEQGDSAMYLCASSLGGRGGSTGELFFGEGSRLTVL.

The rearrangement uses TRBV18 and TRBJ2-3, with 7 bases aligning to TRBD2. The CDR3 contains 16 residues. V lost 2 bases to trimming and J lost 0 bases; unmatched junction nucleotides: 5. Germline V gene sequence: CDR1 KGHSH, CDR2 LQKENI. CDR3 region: CASSPNPSGSTDTQYF. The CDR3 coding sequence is TGTGCCAGCTCACCAAACCCTAGCGGTAGCACAGATACGCAGTATTTT.

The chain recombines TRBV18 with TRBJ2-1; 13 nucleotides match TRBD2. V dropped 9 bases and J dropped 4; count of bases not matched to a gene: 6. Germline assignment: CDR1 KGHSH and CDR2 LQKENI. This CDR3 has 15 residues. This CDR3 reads CASSGLAGIYNEQFF. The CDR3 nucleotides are TGTGCCAGTTCGGGACTAGCGGGAATTTACAATGAGCAGTTCTTC.

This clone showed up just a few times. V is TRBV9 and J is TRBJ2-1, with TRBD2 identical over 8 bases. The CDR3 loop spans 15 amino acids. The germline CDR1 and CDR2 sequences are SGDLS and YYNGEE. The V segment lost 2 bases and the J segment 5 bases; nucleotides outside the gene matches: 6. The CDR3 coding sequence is TGTGCCAGCAGCGTGAGCGGGAGTCAACACAATGAGCAGTTCTTC. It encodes CASSVSGSQHNEQFF.

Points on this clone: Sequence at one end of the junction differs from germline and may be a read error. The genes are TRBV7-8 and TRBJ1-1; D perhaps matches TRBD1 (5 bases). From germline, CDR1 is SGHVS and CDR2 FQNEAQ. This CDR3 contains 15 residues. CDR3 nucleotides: TGTGCCAGCAGCGTAGCCCCCGCGGGGGACACTGAAGCTTTCTTT. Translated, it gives CASSVAPAGDTEAFF. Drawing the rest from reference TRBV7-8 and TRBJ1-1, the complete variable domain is GAGVSQSPRYKVAKRGQDVALRCDPISGHVSLFWYQQALGQGPEFLTYFQNEAQLDKSGLPSDRFFAERPEGSVSTLKIQRTQQEDSAVYLCASSVAPAGDTEAFFGQGTRLTVV.

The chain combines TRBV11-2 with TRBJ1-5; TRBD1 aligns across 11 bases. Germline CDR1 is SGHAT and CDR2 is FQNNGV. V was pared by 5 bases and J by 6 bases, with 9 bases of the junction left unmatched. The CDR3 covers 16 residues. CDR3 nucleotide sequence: TGTGCCAGCAGCCAGAGGGACAGGGGGAAAGTTCAGCCCCAGCATTTT. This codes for CASSQRDRGKVQPQHF.

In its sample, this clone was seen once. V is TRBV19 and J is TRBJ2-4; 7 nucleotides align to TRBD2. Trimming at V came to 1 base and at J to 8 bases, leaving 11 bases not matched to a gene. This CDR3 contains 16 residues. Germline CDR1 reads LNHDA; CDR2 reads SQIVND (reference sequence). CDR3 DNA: TGTGCCAGTAGTATAGGTAGCCAAACTAGCGCGCACATTCAGTACTTC. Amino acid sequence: CASSIGSQTSAHIQYF.

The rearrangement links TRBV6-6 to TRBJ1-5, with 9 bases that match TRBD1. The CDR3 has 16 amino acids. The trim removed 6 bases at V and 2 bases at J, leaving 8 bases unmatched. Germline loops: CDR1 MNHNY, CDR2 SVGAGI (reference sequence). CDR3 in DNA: TGTGCCAGCAGCACGGACAGGGGAGGTGGCAATCAGCCCCAGCATTTT. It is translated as CASSTDRGGGNQPQHF.

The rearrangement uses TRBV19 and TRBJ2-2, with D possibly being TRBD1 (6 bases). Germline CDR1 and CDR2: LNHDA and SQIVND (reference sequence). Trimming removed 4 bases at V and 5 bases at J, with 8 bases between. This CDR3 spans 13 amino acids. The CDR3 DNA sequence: TGTGCCAGTAGTACAGGGGCTACCGGGGAGCTGTTTTTT. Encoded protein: CASSTGATGELFF.

In DNA, the CDR3 is TGTGCCACCAGCAGATACGCCACAGATACGCAGTATTTT. This gives the protein CATSRYATDTQYF. The chain employs TRBV15 and TRBJ2-3, with unresolved D. This CDR3 comprises 13 residues. Per germline, CDR1 LNHNV and CDR2 YYDKDF (reference sequence). V lost 2 bases, J lost 2 bases, and 5 bases lay in between.

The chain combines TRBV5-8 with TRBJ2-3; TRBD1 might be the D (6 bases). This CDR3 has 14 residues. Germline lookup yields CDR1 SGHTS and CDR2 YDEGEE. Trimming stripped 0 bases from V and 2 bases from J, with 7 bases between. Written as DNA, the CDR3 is TGTGCCAGCAGCTTGGCAGGGGACACAGATACGCAGTATTTT. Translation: CASSLAGDTDTQYF.

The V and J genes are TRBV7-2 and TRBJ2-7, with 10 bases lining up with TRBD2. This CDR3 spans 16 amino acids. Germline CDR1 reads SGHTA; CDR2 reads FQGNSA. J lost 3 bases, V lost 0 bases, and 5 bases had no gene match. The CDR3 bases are TGTGCCAGCAGCTTAGCTAGCGGGAGGATATTCTACGAGCAGTACTTC. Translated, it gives CASSLASGRIFYEQYF.

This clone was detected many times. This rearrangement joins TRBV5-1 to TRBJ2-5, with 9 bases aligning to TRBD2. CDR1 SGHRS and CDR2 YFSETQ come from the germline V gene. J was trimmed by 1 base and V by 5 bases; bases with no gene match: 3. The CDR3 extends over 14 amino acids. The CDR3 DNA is TGCGCCAGCAGACCGACTAGCGGCCAAGAGACCCAGTACTTC. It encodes CASRPTSGQETQYF.

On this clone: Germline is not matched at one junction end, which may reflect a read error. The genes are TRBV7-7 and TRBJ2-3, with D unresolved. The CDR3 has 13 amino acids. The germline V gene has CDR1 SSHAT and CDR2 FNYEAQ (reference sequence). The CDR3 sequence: CASSLNAADTQYF. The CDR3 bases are TGTGCTAGCAGCTTAAACGCGGCGGATACGCAGTATTTT.

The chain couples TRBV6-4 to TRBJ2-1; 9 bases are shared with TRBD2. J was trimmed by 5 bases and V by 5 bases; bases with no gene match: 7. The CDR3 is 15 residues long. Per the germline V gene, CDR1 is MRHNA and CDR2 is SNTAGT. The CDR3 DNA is TGTGCCAGCAGTCCACTAGCGGGTATCGACAATGAGCAGTTCTTC. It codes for CASSPLAGIDNEQFF.

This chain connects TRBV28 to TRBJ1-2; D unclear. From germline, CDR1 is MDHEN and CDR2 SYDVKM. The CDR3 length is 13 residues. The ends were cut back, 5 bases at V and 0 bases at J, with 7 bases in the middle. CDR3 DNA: TGTGCCAGCAGTCCCGGGACTAACTATGGCTACACCTTC. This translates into CASSPGTNYGYTF.